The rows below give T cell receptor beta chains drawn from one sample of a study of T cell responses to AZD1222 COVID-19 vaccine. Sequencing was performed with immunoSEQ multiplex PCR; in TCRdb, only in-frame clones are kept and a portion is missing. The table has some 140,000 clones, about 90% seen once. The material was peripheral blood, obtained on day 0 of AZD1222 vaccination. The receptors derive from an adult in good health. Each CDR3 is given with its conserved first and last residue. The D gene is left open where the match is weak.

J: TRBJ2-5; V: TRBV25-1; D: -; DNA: TGTGCCAGCAGTGAACATGGCCAAGGGTACCAAGAGACCCAGTACTTC; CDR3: CASSEHGQGYQETQYF
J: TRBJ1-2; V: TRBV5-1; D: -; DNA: TGCGCCAGCAGCTCGGACGGGTGGTATGGCTACACCTTC; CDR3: CASSSDGWYGYTF
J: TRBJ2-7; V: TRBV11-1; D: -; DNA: TGTGCCAGCAGCCGATCCAGTCAGGGGTTCTACGAGCAGTACTTC; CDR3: CASSRSSQGFYEQYF
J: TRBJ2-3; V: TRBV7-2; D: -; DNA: TGTGCCAGCAGCCCGACGGGAGCCACAGATACGCAGTATTTT; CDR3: CASSPTGATDTQYF
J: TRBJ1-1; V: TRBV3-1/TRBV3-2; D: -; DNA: TGTGCCAGCAGCCAATTAGAGGGCCAGGGAGCTTTCTTT; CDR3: CASSQLEGQGAFF
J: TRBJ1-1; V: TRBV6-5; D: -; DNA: TGTGCCAGCCAGAGGGGGGCAGCCCCTGAAGCTTTCTTT; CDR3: CASQRGAAPEAFF
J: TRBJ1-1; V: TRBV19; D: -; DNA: TGTGCCAGTAGTATAGGATCCGCAGGGGAAACTGAAGCTTTCTTT; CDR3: CASSIGSAGETEAFF
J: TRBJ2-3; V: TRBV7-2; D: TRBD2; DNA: TGTGCCAGCAGCTTAGCATCAGGACCCGGGGGGTTTCTCGGCACAGATACGCAGTATTTT; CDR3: CASSLASGPGGFLGTDTQYF
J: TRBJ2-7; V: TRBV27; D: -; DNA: TGTGCCAGCGCACCAGGGAGCTCCTACGAGCAGTACTTC; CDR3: CASAPGSSYEQYF
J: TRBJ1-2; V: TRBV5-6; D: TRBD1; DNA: TGTGCCAGCAGCTTGGGGGACAGCTATGGCTACACCTTC; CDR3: CASSLGDSYGYTF
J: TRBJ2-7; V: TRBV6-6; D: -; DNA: TGTGCCAGCAGTTCGATCAGCCGAAACTACGAGCAGTACTTC; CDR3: CASSSISRNYEQYF
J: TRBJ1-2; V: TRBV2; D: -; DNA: TGTGCCAGCAGTGTCCGTGAAGGGATTAACTATGGCTACACCTTC; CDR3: CASSVREGINYGYTF
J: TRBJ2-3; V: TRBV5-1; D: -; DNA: TGCGCCAGCAGCTTGGTCCTGCCAGATACGCAGTATTTT; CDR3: CASSLVLPDTQYF
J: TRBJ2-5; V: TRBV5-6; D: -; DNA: TGTGCCAGCAGCTGGACAGGGACTAAGGAGACCCAGTACTTC; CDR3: CASSWTGTKETQYF
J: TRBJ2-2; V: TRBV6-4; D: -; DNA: TGTGCCAGCAGTGAAAAGGGCACCGGGGAGCTGTTTTTT; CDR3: CASSEKGTGELFF